This TCR beta chain appears in the sequencing data of a study of early T cells in non-severe SARS-CoV-2 infection. About the study: The study sequenced bulk RNA from unsorted whole blood, with chains unpaired. Study observations and caveats: Matching results from VDJdb favored anti-spike CD8 responses, leaving private and CD4 specificities undetected.

Of note for this clonotype: Its matching antigen is unknown.

V lost 0 bases to trimming and J lost 3 bases, with 16 bases between them. The CDR3 consists of 16 residues. Germline lookup yields CDR1 DFQATT and CDR2 SNEGSKA (reference sequence). MiXCR, applied by TCRdb to the 5' RACE reads, yields one record per CDR3 protein. The sample shows some 60,000 distinct CDR3 sequences, over 9.5% of them seen only once. The clonotype was recovered from an adult who was a healthcare worker with PCR-confirmed SARS-CoV-2 infection or an uninfected control (not recorded which). The starting material was whole blood, obtained at baseline. This chain uses TRBV20-1 with TRBJ2-3; D is perhaps TRBD1 (5 bases). CDR3 sequence reads: CSARDFRALGTDTQYF. The CDR3 DNA reads as TGCAGTGCTAGAGATTTCAGGGCCCTGGGGACAGATACGCAGTATTTT.